The subject of this entry is one TCR beta chain. Germline values: CDR1 MNHEY, CDR2 SVGEGT. Trimming removed 6 bases from V and 5 bases from J, with 11 bases in between. CDR3 size: 12 residues. Only in-frame clones appear in the TCRdb table, and some are missing; sequencing was by immunoSEQ multiplex PCR. The data show approximately 230,000 clones, with roughly 85% seen just once and 2.2% held by the top ten. These data are taken from a study of blood T cell repertoires in COVID-19. The TCR was taken from a man aged 25-45 years who had recovered from COVID-19. The gene calls are TRBV6-2 or TRBV6-3 and TRBJ2-7; perhaps TRBD1 as D (6 bases). Source material: peripheral blood. CDR3 loop: CASSEQGDEQYF. CDR3 bases: TGTGCCAGCAGCGAACAGGGCGACGAGCAGTACTTC.